A selection of T cell receptor beta chains follows, all from one sample in a study of blood T cell repertoires in COVID-19. Measured with immunoSEQ multiplex PCR; TCRdb has only the in-frame clones, and not every one. Among tens of thousands of clones listed, about 88% were seen once. Sequencing was done on a sample of peripheral blood. The receptor source for this set is a human donor with acute or convalescent COVID-19. The donor label of this sample is uncertain. The CDR3 runs from the conserved cysteine through the conserved F or W. Each record gives: V gene, clone size, D gene, J gene, CDR3 DNA, CDR3 protein. A D gene is named only where the DNA matches it firmly. Some rows have no size entry. The others give once, few or many, or a class for an expanded clone.

TRBV9	-	TRBD2	TRBJ2-1	TGTGCCAGCAGCGTAGATGGGACTAGCGGGGTAGGGGGGCCCTACAATGAGCAGTTCTTC	CASSVDGTSGVGGPYNEQFF
TRBV6-5	once	-	TRBJ1-5	TGTGCCAGCAGTTACCTCGGACAGAATCAGCCCCAGCATTTT	CASSYLGQNQPQHF
TRBV7-8	-	-	TRBJ1-3	TGTGCCAGCAGCTTAGCGACTCTCCGCTCTGGAAACACCATATATTTT	CASSLATLRSGNTIYF
TRBV7-2	few	TRBD2	TRBJ2-5	TGTGCCAGCAGCTTAACCGGGACTAGCGGAGAGACCCAGTACTTC	CASSLTGTSGETQYF
TRBV7-3	once	TRBD2	TRBJ2-1	TGTGCCAGCAGCTTAATGGGGCTAGCGGGAGATGAGCAGTTCTTC	CASSLMGLAGDEQFF
TRBV6-4	few	-	TRBJ1-2	TGTGCCAGATGGTACGGGTCGGACTATGGCTACACCTTC	CARWYGSDYGYTF
TRBV24-1	-	-	TRBJ1-5	TGTGCCACCAGTGACCCGGGGGGGGCAGAACAGCCCCAGCATTTT	CATSDPGGAEQPQHF
TRBV24-1	-	-	TRBJ1-6	TGTGCCACCAGTACCCCTATCCGTTCACCCCTCCACTTT	CATSTPIRSPLHF
TRBV5-1	-	TRBD1	TRBJ2-3	TGCGCCAGCAGCTTAGACGGACAGGGGGCTTCAGATACGCAGTATTTT	CASSLDGQGASDTQYF
TRBV5-1	-	TRBD2	TRBJ2-1	TGCGCCAGCCGGCCGGGACTAGCGGGGGGCCGGGGCAATGAGCAGTTCTTC	CASRPGLAGGRGNEQFF
TRBV3-1/TRBV3-2	-	TRBD2	TRBJ2-2	TGTGCCAGCAGCCATACACTGACTAGCGAGGTCACCGGGGAGCTGTTTTTT	CASSHTLTSEVTGELFF
TRBV6-4	-	TRBD2	TRBJ2-1	TGTGCCAGCAGTGACTCTTCTAGCGGGAGGGCTAGGAATGAGCAGTTCTTC	CASSDSSSGRARNEQFF
TRBV11-3	-	TRBD1	TRBJ1-1	TGTGCCAGCAGCTCCTCCCTAGACAGGGTGGCTTTCTTT	CASSSSLDRVAFF
TRBV28	-	TRBD2	TRBJ2-7	TGTGCCAGCATAGCCGGAGGACTAGTAAAGTCCTACGAGCAGTACTTC	CASIAGGLVKSYEQYF
TRBV7-9	-	TRBD2	TRBJ2-1	TGTGCCAGCAGCGCCCCTAGCGGGAGAGGCAATGAGCAGTTCTTC	CASSAPSGRGNEQFF
TRBV14	-	TRBD2	TRBJ2-3	TGTGCCAGCAGCCTACTAGGACTAGCGGACTACACAGATACGCAGTATTTT	CASSLLGLADYTDTQYF
TRBV24-1	-	TRBD1	TRBJ1-4	TGTGCCACCAGTGAGTCCGGGACAGGAGGAGAAAAACTGTTTTTT	CATSESGTGGEKLFF
TRBV7-3	once	TRBD1	TRBJ1-1	TGTGCCAGCAGCTTAAGAGGAGGGGGCTCTACTGAAGCTTTCTTT	CASSLRGGGSTEAFF
TRBV5-1	-	TRBD1	TRBJ1-2	TGCGCCAGCAGCTTGTCCGGGACAGGGGGCGCGGAGAATGGCTACACCTTC	CASSLSGTGGAENGYTF
TRBV29-1	-	TRBD2	TRBJ2-1	TGCAGCGTTGTGCGTACTAGCGTTGACAATGAGCAGTTCTTC	CSVVRTSVDNEQFF
TRBV7-9	-	TRBD2	TRBJ2-3	TGTGCCAGCAGCTCTCGAGCGGGGGGGGCAGATACGCAGTATTTT	CASSSRAGGADTQYF
TRBV19	-	TRBD1	TRBJ2-5	TGTGCCAGTAGACCACAGGGGCTCCAAGAGACCCAGTACTTC	CASRPQGLQETQYF
TRBV29-1	-	TRBD2	TRBJ2-4	TGCAGCGTTGTGGCGGGGAGGGCGATAGCCAAAAACATTCAGTACTTC	CSVVAGRAIAKNIQYF
TRBV7-9	once	TRBD1	TRBJ2-1	TGTGCCAGCAGCCACGGGACAGGGAATGAGCAGTTCTTC	CASSHGTGNEQFF
TRBV19	-	-	TRBJ2-6	TGTGCCAGTAGTTACCCGAGGCAGGGGAAAGCTGGGGCCAACGTCCTGACTTTC	CASSYPRQGKAGANVLTF